A single TCR beta chain is shown here with its context. What it binds is not known. This specimen belongs to a study of PD-1 blockade in classical Hodgkin lymphoma. Turning to the study itself: Intravenous nivolumab at 3 mg/kg was given to patients every 2 weeks.

Germline CDR1 and CDR2: SGHKS and YYEKEE (reference sequence). J gave up 7 bases and V 4 bases, and 5 bases lay outside the gene matches. This CDR3 is built from 14 residues. Only in-frame clones appear in the TCRdb table, and some are missing; sequencing was by immunoSEQ multiplex PCR. The sample contains around 91,000 clones, roughly 79% of which appear only once. Overall study results and limits: After ASCT, patients who started nivolumab under 1 year later were excluded. It was among complete responders that baseline diversity resembled that of newly diagnosed patients.

The patients all showed relapse after autologous stem cell transplantation, while their brentuximab vedotin exposure varied. Responses achieved at best were complete response, partial response or progressive disease. The clonotype originates from a human donor with classical Hodgkin lymphoma. The source material was peripheral blood mononuclear cells (PBMCs), sampled before the second cycle of nivolumab. V usage is TRBV5-5 and J usage is TRBJ2-7, with 13 bases matching TRBD2. The CDR3 region has the DNA TGTGCCAGCAGCGCCGGACTAGCGGGGGATGAGCAGTACTTC. This translates into CASSAGLAGDEQYF.